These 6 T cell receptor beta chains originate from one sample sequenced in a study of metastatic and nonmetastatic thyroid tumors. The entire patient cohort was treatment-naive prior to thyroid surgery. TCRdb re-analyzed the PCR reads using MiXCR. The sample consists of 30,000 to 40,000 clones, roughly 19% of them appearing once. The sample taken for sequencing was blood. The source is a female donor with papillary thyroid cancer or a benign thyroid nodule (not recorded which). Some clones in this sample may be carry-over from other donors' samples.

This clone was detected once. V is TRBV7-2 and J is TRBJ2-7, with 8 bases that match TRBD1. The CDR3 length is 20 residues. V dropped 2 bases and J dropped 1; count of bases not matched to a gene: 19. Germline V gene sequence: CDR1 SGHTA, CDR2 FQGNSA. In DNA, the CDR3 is TGTGCCAGCAGCTTATCTCTCGGGACAGGTCATCAGGGCGGATCCTACGAGCAGTACTTC. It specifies CASSLSLGTGHQGGSYEQYF.

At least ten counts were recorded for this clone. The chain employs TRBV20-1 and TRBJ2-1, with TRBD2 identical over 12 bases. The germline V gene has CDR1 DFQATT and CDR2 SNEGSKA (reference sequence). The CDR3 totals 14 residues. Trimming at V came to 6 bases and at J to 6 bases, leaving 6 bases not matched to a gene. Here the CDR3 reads CSALGTSGFNEQFF. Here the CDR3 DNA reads TGCAGTGCCCTCGGGACTAGCGGGTTCAATGAGCAGTTCTTC.

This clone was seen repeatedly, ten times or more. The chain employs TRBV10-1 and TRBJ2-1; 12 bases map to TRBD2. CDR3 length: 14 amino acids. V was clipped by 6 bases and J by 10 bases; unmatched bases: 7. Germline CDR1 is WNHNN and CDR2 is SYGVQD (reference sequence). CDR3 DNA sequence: TGCGCCAGCAGCCCCGGACTAGCGGGAAGCGAGCAGTTCTTC. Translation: CASSPGLAGSEQFF.

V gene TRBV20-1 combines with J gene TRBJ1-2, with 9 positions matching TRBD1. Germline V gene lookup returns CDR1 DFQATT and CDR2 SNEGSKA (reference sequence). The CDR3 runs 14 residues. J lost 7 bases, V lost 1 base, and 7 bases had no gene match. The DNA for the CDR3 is TGCAGTGCTAGAGGGACAGGGGTGATGGGTGGCTACACCTTC. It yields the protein CSARGTGVMGGYTF.

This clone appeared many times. The CDR3 spells CASSLKPYINIQYF. CDR3 nucleotide sequence: TGTGCCAGCAGCCTGAAGCCATATATTAACATTCAGTACTTC. This chain links TRBV3-1 with TRBJ2-4; D not certain. V gave up 4 bases and J gave up 7 bases, with 14 bases separating them. The CDR3 loop spans 14 amino acids. Germline CDR1 and CDR2: LGHDT and YNNKEL (reference sequence). The full variable domain, with the rest looked up from reference TRBV3-1 and TRBJ2-4, is DTAVSQTPKYLVTQMGNDKSIKCEQNLGHDTMYWYKQDSKKFLKIMFSYNNKELIINETVPNRFSPKSPDKAHLNLHINSLELGDSAVYFCASSLKPYINIQYFGAGTRLSVL.

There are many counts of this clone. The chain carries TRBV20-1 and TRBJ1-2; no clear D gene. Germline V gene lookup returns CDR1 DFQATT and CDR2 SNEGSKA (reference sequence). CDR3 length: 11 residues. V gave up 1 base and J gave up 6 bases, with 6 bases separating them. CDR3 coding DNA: TGCAGTGCTAGAGTTACAGATGGCTACACCTTC. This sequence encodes CSARVTDGYTF.